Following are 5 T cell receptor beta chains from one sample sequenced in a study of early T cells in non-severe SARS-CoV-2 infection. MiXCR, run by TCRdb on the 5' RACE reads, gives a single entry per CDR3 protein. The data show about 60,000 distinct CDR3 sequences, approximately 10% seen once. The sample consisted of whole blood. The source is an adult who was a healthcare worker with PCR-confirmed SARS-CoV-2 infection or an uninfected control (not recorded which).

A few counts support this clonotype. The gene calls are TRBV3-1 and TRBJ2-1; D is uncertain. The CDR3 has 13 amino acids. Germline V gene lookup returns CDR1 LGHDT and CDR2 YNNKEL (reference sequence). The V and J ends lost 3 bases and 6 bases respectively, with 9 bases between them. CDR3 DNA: TGTGCCAGCAGCCAGCTTGGGTCCAATGAGCAGTTCTTC. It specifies CASSQLGSNEQFF.

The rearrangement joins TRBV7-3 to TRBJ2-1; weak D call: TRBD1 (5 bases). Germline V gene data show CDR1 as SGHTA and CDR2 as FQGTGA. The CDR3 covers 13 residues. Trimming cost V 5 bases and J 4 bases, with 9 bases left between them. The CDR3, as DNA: TGTGCCAGCAGCCAGGGAAAATACAATGAGCAGTTCTTC. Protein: CASSQGKYNEQFF.

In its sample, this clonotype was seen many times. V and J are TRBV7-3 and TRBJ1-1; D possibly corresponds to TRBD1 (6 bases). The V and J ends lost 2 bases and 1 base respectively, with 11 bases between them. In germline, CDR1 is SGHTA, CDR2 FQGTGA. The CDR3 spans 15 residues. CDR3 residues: CASSLFRGKNTEAFF. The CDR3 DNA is TGTGCCAGCAGCTTATTCAGGGGAAAGAACACTGAAGCTTTCTTT.

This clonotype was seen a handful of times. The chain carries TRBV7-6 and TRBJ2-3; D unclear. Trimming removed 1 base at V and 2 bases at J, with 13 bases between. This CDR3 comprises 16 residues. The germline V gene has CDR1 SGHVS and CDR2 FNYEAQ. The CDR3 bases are TGTGCCAGCAGCTTAGAAGGACGCCCGTACACAGATACGCAGTATTTT. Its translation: CASSLEGRPYTDTQYF.

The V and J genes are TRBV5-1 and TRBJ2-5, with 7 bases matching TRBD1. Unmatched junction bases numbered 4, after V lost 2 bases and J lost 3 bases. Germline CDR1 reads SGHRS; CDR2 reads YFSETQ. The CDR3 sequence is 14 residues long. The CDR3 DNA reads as TGCGCCAGCAGCTTATTTCAGGGGGAAGAGACCCAGTACTTC. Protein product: CASSLFQGEETQYF.